This TCR beta chain was captured in a study of identical twins. From the 5' RACE reads, TCRdb called clonotypes with MiXCR, one entry per CDR3 protein. The sample lists hundreds of thousands of distinct CDR3 sequences; roughly 20% were seen once. V dropped 5 bases and J dropped 2 bases, with 15 bases sitting between them. CDR3 length: 15 amino acids. Only a few counts were recorded for this clonotype. The same specimen was also included in a second study, on T cells expressing NK-cell markers. That paper adds: Researchers got TCR beta repertoires out of sorted CD3+CD56+NKG2C+, CD3+CD56+NKG2C- and CD3+CD56-NKG2C+ T cells. Within the sequenced cohort of eight donors, seven exhibited HCMV seropositivity and one was seronegative. Five or six of the donors carried dominant NKG2C+ clonotypes that took up about 1.0-7.0% of their CD8+ T cells. Evidence did not settle whether expanded NKG2C+ T cell clones targeted HCMV.

Sample: PBMCs. The clonotype originates from a woman in her late teens or twenties in good health. The gene calls are TRBV12-3 or TRBV12-4 and TRBJ1-1, with D possibly matching TRBD1 (6 bases). The CDR3 reads CASSRQGTLNTEAFF. Here the CDR3 DNA reads TGTGCCAGCAGTCGGCAGGGGACCCTTAACACTGAAGCTTTCTTT.